A single sample gave rise to the 5 T cell receptor beta chains below, sequenced in a study of blood T cell repertoires in COVID-19. Clones were sequenced by immunoSEQ multiplex PCR, and TCRdb holds only the in-frame ones, with some missing. This sample carries roughly 280,000 clones, around 90% of them seen once, and the ten largest clones take 2.2%. Sequenced: peripheral blood. The origin of the receptors is a man between 45 and 60 years old with acute or convalescent COVID-19.

The chain couples TRBV7-3 to TRBJ1-2, with TRBD1 identical over 8 bases. Looked up from germline, CDR1 is SGHTA and CDR2 is FQGTGA. The CDR3 totals 15 residues. J lost 7 bases, V lost 2 bases, and 9 bases had no gene match. CDR3: CASSLLSGQGSGYTF. Written as DNA, the CDR3 is TGTGCCAGCAGCTTATTAAGTGGACAGGGAAGTGGCTACACCTTC.

Points on this clone: Other DNA variants within this sample encode the same CDR3. The gene calls are TRBV11-2 and TRBJ2-7, with 10 bases matching TRBD2. The CDR3 totals 15 residues. Germline assignment: CDR1 SGHAT and CDR2 FQNNGV. Trimming removed 0 bases from V and 2 bases from J; junction bases left unmatched: 1. CDR3 sequence (DNA): TGTGCCAGCAGCTTAGAGGGACTAGCGACCTACGAGCAGTACTTC. As protein: CASSLEGLATYEQYF.

The chain couples TRBV19 to TRBJ2-1, with D possibly TRBD2 on 5 matching bases. The V and J ends lost 5 bases and 0 bases respectively, with 11 bases between them. The CDR3 is made up of 15 amino acids. Germline CDR1 LNHDA, CDR2 SQIVND (reference sequence). The CDR3 here is CASSRAASSYNEQFF. For the CDR3, the DNA is TGTGCCAGTAGTCGAGCGGCGAGCTCCTACAATGAGCAGTTCTTC.

The J gene is TRBJ2-5, the V gene TRBV3-1 (or the pseudogene TRBV3-2); 11 bases are a match to TRBD2. V dropped 6 bases and J dropped 8; count of bases not matched to a gene: 11. The CDR3 length is 15 residues. The V gene's germline CDR1 is LGHDT and CDR2 YNNKEL (reference sequence). The CDR3: CASSQSSGGGLTQYF. The CDR3 DNA sequence: TGTGCCAGCAGTCAGAGTAGCGGGGGGGGCTTAACCCAGTACTTC.

The chain has TRBV6-2 or TRBV6-3 and TRBJ1-5, with a weak D call TRBD1 (5 bases). Trimming pared 1 base from V and 4 bases from J, leaving 8 bases between. The CDR3 runs to 14 residues. Germline values: CDR1 MNHEY, CDR2 SVGEGT. CDR3 DNA: TGTGCCAGCAGTTACTTCGACAGAAATCAGCCCCAGCATTTT. It translates to CASSYFDRNQPQHF.